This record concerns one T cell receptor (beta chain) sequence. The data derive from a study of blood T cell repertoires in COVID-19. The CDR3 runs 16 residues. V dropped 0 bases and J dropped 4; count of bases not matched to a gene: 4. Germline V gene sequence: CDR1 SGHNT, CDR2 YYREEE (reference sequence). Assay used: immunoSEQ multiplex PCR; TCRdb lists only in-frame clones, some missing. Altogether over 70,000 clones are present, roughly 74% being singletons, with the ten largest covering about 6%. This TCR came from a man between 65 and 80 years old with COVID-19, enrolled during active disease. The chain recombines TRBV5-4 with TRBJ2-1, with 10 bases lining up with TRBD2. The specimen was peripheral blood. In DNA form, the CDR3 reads TGTGCCAGCAGCTTGGGAGGAGCGGGAGGGTACAATGAGCAGTTCTTC. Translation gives CASSLGGAGGYNEQFF.